This T cell receptor beta chain comes out of a study of blood T cells in healthy people across ages. On the study more broadly: Per two T cells, template switching captured roughly one barcoded beta molecule. Study-wide results and limits: The study lacked donor CMV status, which possibly confounded expanded clonotype changes.

In germline, CDR1 is WNHNN, CDR2 SYGVQD (reference sequence). Losses at the gene ends were 6 bases for V and 4 bases for J; bases not matched to a gene: 7. The CDR3 has 15 amino acids. The use of a sample-barcoded 5' primer and a J-beta primer mix characterized a second PCR of about 7 to 12 cycles. TCRdb reprocessed the 5' RACE reads via MiXCR and lists one record per CDR3 protein. This sample has under 2 million distinct CDR3 sequences, with around 35% found just once. This clonotype was observed a few times. The antigen remains unidentified. Total RNA was extracted at no less than 6 micrograms per sample.

V is TRBV10-1 and J is TRBJ2-1, with TRBD2 matching over 9 bases. Sequences were obtained from blood. This TCR derives from a woman under 40 in good health. This CDR3 reads CASSAGLAYYNEQFF. In DNA, the CDR3 is TGCGCCAGCAGCGCTGGACTAGCGTATTACAATGAGCAGTTCTTC.